One and the same sample provided the 21 T cell receptor beta chains below, sequenced in a study of identical twins. In TCRdb, the 5' RACE reads were re-called with MiXCR into one record per CDR3 protein. This sample has fewer than 650,000 distinct CDR3 sequences, with just under 10% found just once. This same sample was also taken into another study, of yellow fever vaccine responses in identical twins.

The sample taken for sequencing was PBMCs. Receptor source: a woman younger than 35 in good health.

A few counts support this clonotype. The rearrangement uses TRBV5-1 and TRBJ2-3; no reliable D call. Per the germline V gene, CDR1 is SGHRS and CDR2 is YFSETQ. Trimming stripped 1 base from V and 6 bases from J, with 9 bases between. This CDR3 has 13 residues. DNA of the CDR3: TGCGCCAGCAGCTTGTCTGGGCGGGATACGCAGTATTTT. This encodes CASSLSGRDTQYF.

This clonotype came up a few times. The chain couples TRBV10-3 to TRBJ2-1; 10 nucleotides match TRBD2. Germline lookup yields CDR1 ENHRY and CDR2 SYGVKD. CDR3 length equals 17 residues. V lost 3 bases to trimming and J lost 5 bases; unmatched junction nucleotides: 10. In DNA form, the CDR3 reads TGTGCCATCAGTGACGGGCGGACTAGCGGCGCCAACAATGAGCAGTTCTTC. It yields the protein CAISDGRTSGANNEQFF.

This rearrangement joins TRBV12-3 or TRBV12-4 to TRBJ2-3, with D unclear. Trimming pared 0 bases from V and 5 bases from J, leaving 9 bases between. CDR3 size: 14 residues. The CDR3 is CASSLAQGLDTQYF. CDR3 in DNA: TGTGCCAGCAGTTTAGCGCAAGGCCTAGATACGCAGTATTTT.

This clonotype has more than one count but fewer than ten. The chain uses TRBV4-1 and TRBJ1-1; D gene uncertain. This CDR3 spans 17 amino acids. V shed 1 base and J shed 1 base, with 16 bases lying between them. Germline values: CDR1 MGHRA, CDR2 YSYEKL. In DNA, the CDR3 is TGCGCCAGCAGCCAAGGATCCCTGCCGGGTACGAACACTGAAGCTTTCTTT. Translating it yields CASSQGSLPGTNTEAFF.

This clonotype has only a few counts. The rearrangement uses TRBV6-2 or TRBV6-3 and TRBJ2-1; unclear D gene. Trimming pared 6 bases from V and 9 bases from J, leaving 9 bases between. Germline CDR1 reads MNHEY; CDR2 reads SVGEGT. The CDR3 sequence is 11 residues long. The CDR3 region is CASRSFGEQFF. The CDR3 nucleotides read TGTGCCAGCAGATCTTTCGGTGAGCAGTTCTTC.

This chain connects TRBV6-5 to TRBJ2-1; D remains ambiguous. This CDR3 region has 15 residues. Germline assignment: CDR1 MNHEY and CDR2 SVGAGI. The V end lost 2 bases, the J end lost 0 bases, and 8 bases lay between the germline ends. CDR3 bases: TGTGCCAGCAGTTACGCGAGTTCCTCCTACAATGAGCAGTTCTTC. Amino acids: CASSYASSSYNEQFF.

This clonotype appeared a few times. This chain uses TRBV14 with TRBJ2-1; possibly TRBD1 for D (6 bases). The germline CDR1 and CDR2 sequences are SGHDN and FVKESK. The germline V and J ends were trimmed by 6 bases and 10 bases, with 19 bases remaining between them. This CDR3 contains 14 residues. The CDR3 DNA reads as TGTGCCAGCAGTAGGGGACACCGCCAATGGGAGCAGTTCTTC. Its protein is CASSRGHRQWEQFF.

The CDR3 nucleotides read TGCAGTGCACGGGGGATTGAGACCCAGTACTTC. This codes for CSARGIETQYF. The V call is TRBV20-1, the J call TRBJ2-5, with D perhaps matching TRBD2 (6 bases). V lost 6 bases, J lost 5 bases, and 10 bases lay in between. CDR1 is DFQATT, CDR2 SNEGSKA, per germline (reference sequence). CDR3 length equals 11 residues.

This chain joins TRBV2 and TRBJ1-5; D gene ambiguous. The CDR3 is 12 amino acids. V was trimmed by 2 bases and J by 15 bases, leaving 14 bases between them. Per germline, CDR1 SNHLY and CDR2 FYNNEI. CDR3 protein: CASSERATAWHF. The DNA for the CDR3 is TGTGCCAGCAGTGAAAGGGCCACGGCGTGGCATTTT. Based on the CDR3 plus reference TRBV2 and TRBJ1-5, the full variable domain is EPEVTQTPSHQVTQMGQEVILRCVPISNHLYFYWYRQILGQKVEFLVSFYNNEISEKSEIFDDQFSVERPDGSNFTLKIRSTKLEDSAMYFCASSERATAWHFGDGTRLSIL.

This clonotype was detected many times. The gene calls are TRBV28 and TRBJ2-6; D not certain. This CDR3 is 17 amino acids long. Per the germline V gene, CDR1 is MDHEN and CDR2 is SYDVKM. V dropped 4 bases and J dropped 0 bases, with 13 bases sitting between them. The CDR3 nucleotides read TGTGCCAGCAGTTCGGATCGGACGGACTCTGGGGCCAACGTCCTGACTTTC. Amino acid sequence: CASSSDRTDSGANVLTF.

A few counts support this clonotype. This sequence joins TRBV15 and TRBJ2-7; D is tentatively TRBD1 or TRBD2 (7 bases each). The CDR3 contains 14 residues. Per the germline V gene, CDR1 is LNHNV and CDR2 is YYDKDF (reference sequence). Between the trimmed V and J ends, which lost 3 bases and 3 bases, there was a span of 12 bases. This CDR3 reads CATSRGGGLYEQYF. The DNA of the CDR3 is TGTGCCACCAGCAGGGGAGGGGGCCTCTACGAGCAGTACTTC.

This sequence joins TRBV6-4 and TRBJ1-3, with 7 bases that match TRBD1. The germline CDR1 and CDR2 sequences are MRHNA and SNTAGT. The CDR3 totals 15 residues. V lost 3 bases to trimming and J lost 0 bases; unmatched junction nucleotides: 2. The CDR3 nucleotides are TGTGCCAGCAGTGATCGGGACAGCTCTGGAAACACCATATATTTT. This encodes CASSDRDSSGNTIYF.

This clonotype appeared a few times. This chain joins TRBV5-6 and TRBJ1-2; a weak D match, TRBD1 (6 bases). The V end lost 1 base, the J end lost 8 bases, and 15 bases lay between the germline ends. This CDR3 comprises 14 residues. Per the germline V gene, CDR1 is SGHDT and CDR2 is YYEEEE. The CDR3, as DNA: TGTGCCAGCAGCTTGTGGAACAGGGTCGACGGCTACACCTTC. Translation: CASSLWNRVDGYTF.

This sequence joins TRBV19 and TRBJ2-3; 8 bases are shared with TRBD1. Looked up from germline, CDR1 is LNHDA and CDR2 is SQIVND (reference sequence). This CDR3 has 19 residues. The V segment lost 9 bases and the J segment 2 bases; nucleotides outside the gene matches: 22. CDR3 sequence: CARGMGQDSLAGITDTQYF. In DNA form, the CDR3 reads TGTGCCAGGGGGATGGGACAGGATTCTTTGGCTGGAATCACAGATACGCAGTATTTT.

This clonotype was picked up many times. V is TRBV10-3 and J is TRBJ2-1; tentative D call: TRBD2 (6 bases). Per the germline V gene, CDR1 is ENHRY and CDR2 is SYGVKD. Trimming shortened V by 0 bases and J by 7 bases, and 13 bases separated the two germline ends. The CDR3 has 15 residues. The CDR3 spells CAISESGLRPNEQFF. CDR3 in DNA: TGTGCCATCAGTGAGTCGGGACTCCGACCTAATGAGCAGTTCTTC.

This clonotype was seen a few times. CDR3 residues: CASSQDPGDDEKLFF. CDR3 DNA: TGTGCCAGCAGCCAAGATCCGGGGGACGATGAAAAACTGTTTTTT. V usage is TRBV4-2 and J usage is TRBJ1-4; TRBD1 is a possible D gene (5 bases). The germline CDR1 and CDR2 sequences are LGHNA and YNFKEQ. V was clipped by 0 bases and J by 6 bases, with 11 bases between them. This CDR3 comprises 15 residues.

This chain connects TRBV20-1 to TRBJ2-1; the match to TRBD2 covers 9 bases. Losses at the gene ends were 1 base for V and 2 bases for J; bases not matched to a gene: 9. The CDR3 is made up of 17 amino acids. Germline CDR1 DFQATT, CDR2 SNEGSKA (reference sequence). In DNA form, the CDR3 reads TGCAGTGCTAGAGCACTAGCGGGTATAAATACCTACAATGAGCAGTTCTTC. This codes for CSARALAGINTYNEQFF.

The J gene is TRBJ2-7, the V gene TRBV3-1, with D uncertain. Germline CDR1 LGHDT, CDR2 YNNKEL (reference sequence). CDR3 size: 15 residues. With 1 base removed from V and 0 bases from J, the gap between germline ends came to 10 bases. CDR3 sequence reads: CASSQGATFSYEQYF. The CDR3 nucleotides read TGTGCCAGCAGCCAAGGGGCTACCTTCTCCTACGAGCAGTACTTC.

This clonotype was counted between two and nine times. The CDR3 here is CAISENFSGANVLTF. In nucleotides, the CDR3 is TGTGCCATCAGTGAGAACTTCTCTGGGGCCAACGTCCTGACTTTC. The chain joins TRBV10-3 to TRBJ2-6; no clear D gene. Trimming cost V 2 bases and J 0 bases, with 5 bases left between them. The CDR3 has 15 amino acids. Looked up from germline, CDR1 is ENHRY and CDR2 is SYGVKD.

This clonotype was counted only a few times. V usage is TRBV13 and J usage is TRBJ2-7; 7 bases agree with TRBD1. J gave up 2 bases and V 0 bases, and 7 bases lay outside the gene matches. Germline CDR1 PRHDT, CDR2 FYEKMQ (reference sequence). The CDR3 extends over 16 amino acids. The CDR3 reads CASSLGYRGPPYEQYF. CDR3 nucleotides: TGTGCCAGCAGCTTAGGCTACAGGGGTCCCCCCTACGAGCAGTACTTC.

The chain recombines TRBV3-1 with TRBJ2-5; perhaps TRBD1 as D (5 bases). The CDR3 has 12 amino acids. Trimming left V 1 base short and J 7 bases short, with 7 bases between. The germline CDR1 and CDR2 sequences are LGHDT and YNNKEL (reference sequence). CDR3 in amino acids: CASSQVGLTQYF. The CDR3 DNA follows: TGTGCCAGCAGCCAAGTGGGGCTGACCCAGTACTTC.